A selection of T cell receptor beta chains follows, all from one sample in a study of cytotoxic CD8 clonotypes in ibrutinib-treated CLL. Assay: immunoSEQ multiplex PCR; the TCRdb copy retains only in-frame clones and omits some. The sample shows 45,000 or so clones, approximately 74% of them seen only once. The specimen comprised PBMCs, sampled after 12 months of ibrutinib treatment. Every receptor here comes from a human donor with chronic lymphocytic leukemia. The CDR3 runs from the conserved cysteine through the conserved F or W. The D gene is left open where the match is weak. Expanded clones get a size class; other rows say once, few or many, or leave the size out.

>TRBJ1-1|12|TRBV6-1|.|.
TGTGCCAGCAGCGAAATGGGGGGGGAAGCTTTCTTT
CASSEMGGEAFF
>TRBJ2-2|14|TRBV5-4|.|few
TGTGCCAGCGGACGGGCTTGGGGGGCCGGGGAGCTGTTTTTT
CASGRAWGAGELFF
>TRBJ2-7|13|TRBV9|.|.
TGTGCCAGCAGCCCGATGCAGGGCTACGAGCAGTACTTC
CASSPMQGYEQYF
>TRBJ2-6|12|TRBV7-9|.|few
TGTGCCAGCAACCCTGGGGCCAACGTCCTGACTTTC
CASNPGANVLTF
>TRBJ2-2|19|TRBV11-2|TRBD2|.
TGTGCCAGCAGCCCGCGGGGACTAGCGGGAGGGCAGGACACCGGGGAGCTGTTTTTT
CASSPRGLAGGQDTGELFF
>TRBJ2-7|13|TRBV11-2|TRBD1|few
TGTGCCAGCAGCCAAACAGGGGCGAACGAGCAGTACTTC
CASSQTGANEQYF
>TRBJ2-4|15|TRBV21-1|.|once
TGTGCCAGCAGCAAGGGGGGAGATAATAAAAACATTCAGTACTTC
CASSKGGDNKNIQYF
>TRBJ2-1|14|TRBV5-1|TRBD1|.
TGCGCCAGCAGGACAGGGATCTCCTACAATGAGCAGTTCTTC
CASRTGISYNEQFF
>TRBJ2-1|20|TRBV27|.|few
TGTGCCAGCAGAACTACACCCCTCCGGGACTGGCGGGAAGGTTTTGATGAGCAGTTCTTC
CASRTTPLRDWREGFDEQFF
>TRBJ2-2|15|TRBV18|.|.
TGTGCCAGCTCACCCACGCAAGTATACACCGGGGAGCTGTTTTTT
CASSPTQVYTGELFF
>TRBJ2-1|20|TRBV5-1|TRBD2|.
TGCGCCAGCAGCTTGGGGGGGACTAGCGCCGGCCGGAGCTCCTACAATGAGCAGTTCTTC
CASSLGGTSAGRSSYNEQFF
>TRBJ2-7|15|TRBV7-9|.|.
TGTGCCAGCAGCTCCAACAGGGACACCTCTCGGGAGCAGTACTTC
CASSSNRDTSREQYF
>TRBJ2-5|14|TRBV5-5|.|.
TGTGCCAGCAGCTTGGAGCCGGCCCAAGAGACCCAGTACTTC
CASSLEPAQETQYF
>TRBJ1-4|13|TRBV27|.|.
TGTGCCAGCAGTTTATCCTTCAGCGAAAAACTGTTTTTT
CASSLSFSEKLFF
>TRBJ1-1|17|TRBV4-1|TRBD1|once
TGCGCCAGCAGCCCGATAGGGACAGCGAAGGTTGGCACTGAAGCTTTCTTT
CASSPIGTAKVGTEAFF
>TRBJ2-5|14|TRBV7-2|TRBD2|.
TGTGCCAGCAGACGACTAGCGGGAGTGGGGACCCAGTACTTC
CASRRLAGVGTQYF